This is a list of T cell receptor beta chains from one sample in a study of memory CD8 T cells in hepatitis C reinfection. Profiled with immunoSEQ multiplex PCR; TCRdb holds only in-frame clones, not every one. The sample consists of over 35,000 clones, 85% to 90% of them appearing once. Sequenced: naive CD8+ T cells sorted from blood. The receptors stem from a man aged 18 to 30 with hepatitis C virus infection. Each CDR3 is given with its conserved first and last residue. Each record gives: J gene, V gene, D gene, clone size, CDR3 length, CDR3 protein, CDR3 DNA. D genes are given only for firm matches. Clone sizes are given selectively: once, few, many, or a class where the clone is expanded.

TRBJ1-5 TRBV30 . . 13 CAWSRGRNQPQHF TGTGCCTGGTCAAGGGGCCGCAATCAGCCCCAGCATTTT
TRBJ2-7 TRBV5-1 . . 14 CASSLGRGLREQYF TGCGCCAGCAGCTTGGGGCGGGGTCTCCGCGAGCAGTACTTC
TRBJ2-1 TRBV7-9 TRBD2 . 16 CASSPEAGGPRGEQFF TGTGCCAGCAGCCCCGAAGCGGGAGGGCCTCGAGGTGAGCAGTTCTTC
TRBJ1-1 TRBV6-1 . few 13 CASSAPTEIEAFF TGTGCCAGCAGTGCCCCGACAGAGATAGAAGCTTTCTTT
TRBJ2-2 TRBV29-1 . . 13 CSVLDTNTGELFF TGCAGCGTGCTGGACACCAACACCGGGGAGCTGTTTTTT
TRBJ2-3 TRBV27 . . 19 CASSLSQVRGLSLFDTQYF TGTGCCAGCAGTTTATCCCAGGTGCGGGGTCTGAGTCTATTCGATACGCAGTATTTT
TRBJ2-4 TRBV6-5 . . 14 CASSYQGSENIQYF TGTGCCAGCAGTTACCAAGGCAGCGAAAACATTCAGTACTTC
TRBJ1-1 TRBV7-2 . . 12 CASSSGYTEAFF TGTGCCAGCAGCTCGGGGTACACTGAAGCTTTCTTT
TRBJ1-1 TRBV19 . . 11 CASTSTSEAFF TGTGCCAGTACTTCCACTTCTGAAGCTTTCTTT
TRBJ2-1 TRBV2 . . 13 CASSDLALNEQFF TGTGCCAGCAGTGATTTAGCCCTAAATGAGCAGTTCTTC
TRBJ1-2 TRBV15 . . 15 CATSRDRGVNYGYTF TGTGCCACCAGCAGAGATAGAGGAGTTAACTATGGCTACACCTTC
TRBJ1-1 TRBV29-1 TRBD1 . 14 CSVEMTGVETEAFF TGCAGCGTTGAAATGACAGGGGTGGAAACTGAAGCTTTCTTT
TRBJ2-1 TRBV27 TRBD1 once 14 CASSLTGGNNEQFF TGTGCCAGCAGCCTGACAGGGGGGAACAATGAGCAGTTCTTC
TRBJ1-6 TRBV7-8 TRBD1 . 15 CASSLAVTGGSPLHF TGTGCCAGCAGCTTAGCGGTAACAGGGGGGTCTCCCCTCCACTTT
TRBJ2-5 TRBV13 TRBD2 . 14 CASSLRGGKETQYF TGTGCCAGCAGTTTGCGGGGGGGAAAAGAGACCCAGTACTTC
TRBJ1-5 TRBV2 . . 15 CASSEARGRSQPQHF TGTGCCAGCAGTGAAGCGCGTGGGAGAAGTCAGCCCCAGCATTTT
TRBJ2-3 TRBV2 TRBD1 . 16 CASSDGDRALTDTQYF TGTGCCAGCAGTGATGGGGACAGGGCCCTCACAGATACGCAGTATTTT
TRBJ2-7 TRBV10-3 . once 13 CAIRTDENYEQYF TGTGCCATCAGGACAGACGAGAACTACGAGCAGTACTTC
TRBJ2-2 TRBV19 . . 15 CASSIAGWTAGELFF TGTGCCAGTAGTATCGCAGGGTGGACAGCCGGGGAGCTGTTTTTT
TRBJ2-4 TRBV7-9 . . 16 CASSSVGELAKNIQYF TGTGCCAGCAGCTCGGTCGGGGAACTAGCCAAAAACATTCAGTACTTC
TRBJ2-1 TRBV4-1 TRBD2 . 17 CASSKGLAGGFGNEQFF TGCGCCAGCAGCAAGGGACTAGCGGGGGGGTTTGGCAATGAGCAGTTCTTC
TRBJ2-3 TRBV5-1 TRBD2 . 15 CASSAGLGVTDTQYF TGCGCCAGCAGCGCGGGACTAGGAGTCACAGATACGCAGTATTTT
TRBJ1-6 TRBV11-2 TRBD1 once 15 CASSPGQGVNSPLHF TGTGCCAGCAGCCCCGGACAGGGTGTCAATTCACCCCTCCACTTT
TRBJ2-5 TRBV12-5 TRBD1 . 15 CASGPGQGPVGGQYF TGTGCTAGTGGTCCCGGACAGGGGCCGGTAGGTGGCCAGTACTTC
TRBJ1-6 TRBV6-1 . . 13 CASSGTENSPLHF TGTGCCAGCAGTGGGACAGAGAATTCACCCCTCCACTTT
TRBJ2-7 TRBV11-2 TRBD1 few 16 CASSLDRGTGLPEQYF TGTGCCAGCAGCTTAGATCGAGGGACAGGGCTACCCGAGCAGTACTTC
TRBJ2-3 TRBV9 TRBD2 . 15 CASNLAGEITDTQYF TGTGCCAGCAATCTAGCGGGAGAGATCACAGATACGCAGTATTTT
TRBJ2-1 TRBV12-5 . once 15 CASGLVGEGIDEQFF TGTGCTAGTGGTTTGGTAGGGGAAGGGATTGATGAGCAGTTCTTC
TRBJ2-7 TRBV11-2 TRBD1 . 15 CASSEGQGVGYEQYF TGTGCCAGCAGCGAGGGACAGGGGGTAGGGTACGAGCAGTACTTC
TRBJ2-1 TRBV6-5 . . 11 CASSPGNEQFF TGTGCCAGCAGCCCGGGGAATGAGCAGTTCTTC
TRBJ2-5 TRBV11-2 TRBD2 . 17 CASSLGLETSGTETQYF TGTGCCAGCAGCTTAGGGTTGGAGACTAGCGGGACGGAGACCCAGTACTTC
TRBJ2-1 TRBV29-1 . . 15 CSVERLGGTYNEQFF TGCAGCGTCGAGCGACTTGGGGGGACCTACAATGAGCAGTTCTTC
TRBJ2-7 TRBV4-2 TRBD1 . 15 CASSQRPGTGDEQYF TGTGCCAGCAGCCAAAGACCCGGGACAGGGGACGAGCAGTACTTC
TRBJ2-1 TRBV27 TRBD2 . 15 CASSLGLAGSNEQFF TGTGCCAGCAGTTTGGGACTAGCGGGGTCAAATGAGCAGTTCTTC
TRBJ2-1 TRBV4-3 TRBD1 . 17 CASSPTGQGIGKNEQFF TGCGCCAGCAGCCCCACGGGACAGGGGATAGGTAAAAATGAGCAGTTCTTC
TRBJ1-1 TRBV6-5 . . 13 CASSWQGMTEAFF TGTGCCAGCAGTTGGCAGGGAATGACTGAAGCTTTCTTT
TRBJ2-3 TRBV29-1 . . 12 CTLRRPTDTQYF TGCACCCTGAGGAGGCCCACAGATACGCAGTATTTT
TRBJ2-7 TRBV10-3 TRBD1 . 13 CAIRSGQGYEQYF TGTGCCATCAGATCGGGACAGGGCTACGAGCAGTACTTC
TRBJ1-2 TRBV11-2 TRBD1 . 15 CASSSDRGTAYGYTF TGTGCCAGCAGCTCGGACAGGGGTACGGCCTATGGCTACACCTTC
TRBJ1-1 TRBV30 . . 14 CAWSPPTGHTEAFF TGTGCCTGGAGTCCGCCTACAGGGCACACTGAAGCTTTCTTT
TRBJ2-7 TRBV6-6 TRBD2 once 15 CASTLAGEAWNEQYF TGTGCCAGCACCTTGGCGGGGGAGGCGTGGAACGAGCAGTACTTC
TRBJ1-2 TRBV5-5 . . 13 CASSIYSNYGYTF TGCGCCAGCAGCATCTACAGCAACTATGGCTACACCTTC
TRBJ1-1 TRBV5-4 . . 16 CASSLGPPGALWEAFF TGTGCCAGCAGCTTGGGGCCCCCAGGGGCCCTTTGGGAAGCTTTCTTT
TRBJ2-3 TRBV7-8 . . 15 CASSSSGSSTDTQYF TGTGCCAGCAGCTCCAGCGGCTCAAGCACAGATACGCAGTATTTT
TRBJ2-7 TRBV6-1 . once 15 CASSENRVGVYEQYF TGTGCCAGCAGTGAGAACAGGGTAGGGGTGTACGAGCAGTACTTC